The 10 T cell receptor beta chains below were found in one sample sequenced in a study of shared clonotypes between healthy human individuals. Clones were read by immunoSEQ multiplex PCR, and TCRdb kept only the in-frame ones, dropping some. The sample yields a few million clones, more than 90% seen once. Material for sequencing was naive CD4+ T cells sorted from blood. The sample's subset: CD45RA+ positively selected. The receptors shown here come from a man younger than 30 in good health.

In regard to this clone: Other DNA sequences in the same sample also yield this CDR3. The chain recombines TRBV5-1 with TRBJ2-5; D possibly matches TRBD1 or TRBD2 (6 bases each). Germline V gene lookup returns CDR1 SGHRS and CDR2 YFSETQ. V lost 0 bases, J lost 5 bases, and 14 bases lay in between. The CDR3 spans 15 residues. The CDR3 coding sequence is TGCGCCAGCAGCTTGGCCACCGGGGGCGGGGAGACCCAGTACTTC. Protein sequence: CASSLATGGGETQYF.

V is TRBV7-8 and J is TRBJ2-7, with a possible D match to TRBD2 (8 bases). CDR3 length: 16 amino acids. Trimming cost V 1 base and J 2 bases, with 15 bases left between them. The germline V gene encodes CDR1 SGHVS and CDR2 FQNEAQ. The CDR3 loop reads CASSLGSGTETYEQYF. Here the CDR3 DNA reads TGTGCCAGCAGCTTAGGTAGCGGGACAGAGACCTACGAGCAGTACTTC.

This rearrangement joins TRBV7-2 to TRBJ2-2, with 9 positions matching TRBD1. Germline V gene lookup returns CDR1 SGHTA and CDR2 FQGNSA. This CDR3 is built from 16 residues. Unmatched junction bases numbered 6, after V lost 3 bases and J lost 4 bases. The CDR3 loop is CASSFRTGALTGELFF. In DNA form, the CDR3 reads TGTGCCAGCAGCTTCCGGACAGGGGCCCTCACCGGGGAGCTGTTTTTT.

This clone was seen only a few times. The chain is built from TRBV6-1 and TRBJ1-1; D is unclear. The CDR3 length is 13 residues. Trimming removed 6 bases at V and 2 bases at J, with 10 bases between. CDR1 and CDR2 from the germline V gene are MNHNS and SASEGT. CDR3 loop: CASRGRLNTEAFF. Here the CDR3 DNA reads TGTGCCAGCAGAGGGCGCCTTAACACTGAAGCTTTCTTT.

The chain carries TRBV28 and TRBJ2-2; 9 positions match TRBD1. Germline trimming cut 1 base from V and 1 base from J; bases unmatched to any gene: 1. The CDR3 has 16 amino acids. Germline V CDR1 and CDR2: MDHEN, SYDVKM. CDR3 nucleotide sequence: TGTGCCAGCAGTTTATTGGGACAGGGGAACACCGGGGAGCTGTTTTTT. It encodes CASSLLGQGNTGELFF. The variable domain in full, completed from reference TRBV28 and TRBJ2-2, reads DVKVTQSSRYLVKRTGEKVFLECVQDMDHENMFWYRQDPGLGLRLIYFSYDVKMKEKGDIPEGYSVSREKKERFSLILESASTNQTSMYLCASSLLGQGNTGELFFGEGSRLTVL.

The V gene is TRBV7-9, the J gene TRBJ2-3; 8 bases align to TRBD2. The trim removed 2 bases at V and 1 base at J, leaving 5 bases unmatched. The CDR3 is 16 residues long. Germline V lookup: CDR1 SEHNR, CDR2 FQNEAQ (reference sequence). The CDR3 nucleotides are TGTGCCAGCAGCTTAATCCTAGCGGGTGGCACAGATACGCAGTATTTT. Translated, it gives CASSLILAGGTDTQYF.

This clone was detected only once. The genes are TRBV6-5 and TRBJ1-5; unclear D gene. Deletions cut 8 bases from V and 4 bases from J, with 9 bases between. The germline V gene encodes CDR1 MNHEY and CDR2 SVGAGI. The CDR3 runs to 12 residues. CDR3 DNA sequence: TGTGCCAGCTCTCCTCGTAATCAGCCCCAGCATTTT. Its protein is CASSPRNQPQHF.

Regarding this clone: At the DNA level, this CDR3 is encoded by other sequences in the same sample as well. This chain uses TRBV5-1 with TRBJ2-5, with a weak D call TRBD1 (5 bases). The V and J ends lost 0 bases and 5 bases respectively, with 8 bases between them. CDR3 length: 13 amino acids. Germline assignment: CDR1 SGHRS and CDR2 YFSETQ. The CDR3 sequence is CASSLAGSETQYF. The CDR3 region has the DNA TGCGCCAGCAGCTTGGCAGGGTCTGAGACCCAGTACTTC.

V usage is TRBV21-1 and J usage is TRBJ2-7. TRBV21-1 is a known pseudogene. CDR3 length: 14 amino acids. CDR3 DNA sequence: TGTGCCAGCAGCGTCCGACCCCGGACCTACGAGCAGTACTTC. This translates into CASSVRPRTYEQYF.

The V gene is TRBV6-1, the J gene TRBJ1-1; D gene unclear. Per the germline V gene, CDR1 is MNHNS and CDR2 is SASEGT. V was trimmed by 2 bases and J by 4 bases, leaving 20 bases between them. The CDR3 is made up of 17 amino acids. CDR3 nucleotides: TGTGCCAGCAGTGAACTGAAAGGTACGGTACTAGGCACTGAAGCTTTCTTT. It encodes CASSELKGTVLGTEAFF.